This TCR beta chain was sequenced for a study of blood T cell repertoires in COVID-19. Study summary: In each case, the material was cDNA or gDNA derived from T cells, B-cell-depleted T cells, or PBMCs.

Sequenced by immunoSEQ multiplex PCR; TCRdb stores in-frame clones only, minus some. Of just over 95,000 clones listed, approximately 80% were seen once; the top ten hold 4.1%. This clone is a singleton in its sample. Sequencing was carried out using peripheral blood. The source of this sequence is a man in his sixties with acute or convalescent COVID-19.

CDR3 amino acids: CASSLEPRASTFF. The CDR3 coding sequence is TGTGCCAGCAGCTTAGAACCCAGGGCATCAACTTTCTTT. V and J are TRBV7-9 and TRBJ1-1; possibly TRBD1 for D (5 bases). The V end was cut by 1 base, the J end by 12 bases, with 15 bases between. Germline CDR1 is SEHNR and CDR2 is FQNEAQ (reference sequence). The length of the CDR3 is 13 residues.